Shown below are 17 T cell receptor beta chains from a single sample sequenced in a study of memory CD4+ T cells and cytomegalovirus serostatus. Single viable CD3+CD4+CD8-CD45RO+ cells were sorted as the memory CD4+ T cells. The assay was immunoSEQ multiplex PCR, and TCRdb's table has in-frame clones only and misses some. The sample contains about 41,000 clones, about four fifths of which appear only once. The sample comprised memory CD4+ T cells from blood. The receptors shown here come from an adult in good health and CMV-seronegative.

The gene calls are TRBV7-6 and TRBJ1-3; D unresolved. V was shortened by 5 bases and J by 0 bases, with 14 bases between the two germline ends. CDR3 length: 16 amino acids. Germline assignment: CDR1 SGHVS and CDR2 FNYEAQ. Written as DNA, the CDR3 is TGTGCCAGCAGCCCCCAGACACCCTACTCTGGAAACACCATATATTTT. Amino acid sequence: CASSPQTPYSGNTIYF.

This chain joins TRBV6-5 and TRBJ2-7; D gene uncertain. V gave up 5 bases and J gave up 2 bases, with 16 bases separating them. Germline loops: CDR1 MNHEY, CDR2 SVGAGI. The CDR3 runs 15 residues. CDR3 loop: CASSRIDGGAYEQYF. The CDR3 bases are TGTGCCAGCAGTCGTATTGACGGTGGAGCCTACGAGCAGTACTTC.

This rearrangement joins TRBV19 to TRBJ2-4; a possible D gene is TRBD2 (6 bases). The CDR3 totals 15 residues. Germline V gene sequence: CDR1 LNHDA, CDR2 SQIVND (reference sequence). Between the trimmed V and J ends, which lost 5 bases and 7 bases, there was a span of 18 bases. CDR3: CASSFAGPSYNIQYF. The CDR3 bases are TGTGCCAGTAGTTTCGCGGGGCCCAGCTACAACATTCAGTACTTC.

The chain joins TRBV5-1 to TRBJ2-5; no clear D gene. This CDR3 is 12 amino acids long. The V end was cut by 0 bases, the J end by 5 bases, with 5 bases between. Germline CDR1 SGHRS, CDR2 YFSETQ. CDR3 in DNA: TGCGCCAGCAGCTTGGCTAGGGAGACCCAGTACTTC. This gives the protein CASSLARETQYF.

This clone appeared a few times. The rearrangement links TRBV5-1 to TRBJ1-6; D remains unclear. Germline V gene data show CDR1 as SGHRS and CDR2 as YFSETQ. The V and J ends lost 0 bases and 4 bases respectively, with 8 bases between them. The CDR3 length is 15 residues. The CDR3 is CASSLAEPYNSPLHF. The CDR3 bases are TGCGCCAGCAGCTTGGCTGAGCCGTATAATTCACCCCTCCACTTT.

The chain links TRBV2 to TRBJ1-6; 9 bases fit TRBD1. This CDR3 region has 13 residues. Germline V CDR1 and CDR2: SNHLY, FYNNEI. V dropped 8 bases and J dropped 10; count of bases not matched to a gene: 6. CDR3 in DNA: TGTGCCAGCGTTAGGACAGGGGACTCACCCCTCCACTTT. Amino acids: CASVRTGDSPLHF. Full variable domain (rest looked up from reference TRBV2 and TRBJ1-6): EPEVTQTPSHQVTQMGQEVILRCVPISNHLYFYWYRQILGQKVEFLVSFYNNEISEKSEIFDDQFSVERPDGSNFTLKIRSTKLEDSAMYFCASVRTGDSPLHFGNGTRLTVT.

Written as DNA, the CDR3 is TGTGCCAGCAGTCGGACCAGGACCGGGAATTCACCCCTCCACTTT. It codes for CASSRTRTGNSPLHF. V usage is TRBV6-5 and J usage is TRBJ1-6; D gene unclear. Germline values: CDR1 MNHEY, CDR2 SVGAGI. The V gene lost 5 bases and the J gene lost 7 bases, with 15 bases spanning the gap. This CDR3 is 15 amino acids long.

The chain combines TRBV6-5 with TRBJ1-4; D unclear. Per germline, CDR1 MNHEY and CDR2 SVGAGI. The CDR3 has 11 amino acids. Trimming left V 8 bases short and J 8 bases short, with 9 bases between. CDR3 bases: TGTGCCAGCCAGGACGAAGAAAAACTGTTTTTT. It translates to CASQDEEKLFF.

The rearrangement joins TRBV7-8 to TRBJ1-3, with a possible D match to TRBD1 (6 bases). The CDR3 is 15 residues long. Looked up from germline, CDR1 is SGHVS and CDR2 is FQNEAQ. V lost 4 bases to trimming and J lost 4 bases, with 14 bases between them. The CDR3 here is CASSSTGTSGNTIYF. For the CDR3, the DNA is TGTGCCAGCAGCTCAACCGGGACATCGGGAAACACCATATATTTT.

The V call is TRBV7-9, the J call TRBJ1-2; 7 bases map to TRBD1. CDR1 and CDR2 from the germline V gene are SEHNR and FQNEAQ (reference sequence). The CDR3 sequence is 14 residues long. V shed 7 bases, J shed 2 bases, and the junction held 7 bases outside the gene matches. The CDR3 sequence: CASTPGGQNYGYTF. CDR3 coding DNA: TGTGCCAGCACCCCGGGGGGACAGAACTATGGCTACACCTTC.

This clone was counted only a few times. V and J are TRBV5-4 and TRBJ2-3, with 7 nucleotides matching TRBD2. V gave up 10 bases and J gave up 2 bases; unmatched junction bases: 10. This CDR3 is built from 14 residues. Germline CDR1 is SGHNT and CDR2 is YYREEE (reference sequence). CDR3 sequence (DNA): TGTGCCTCGTTGGCTAGCGGATCCACAGATACGCAGTATTTT. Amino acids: CASLASGSTDTQYF. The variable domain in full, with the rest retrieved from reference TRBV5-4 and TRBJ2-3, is ETGVTQSPTHLIKTRGQQVTLRCSSQSGHNTVSWYQQALGQGPQFIFQYYREEENGRGNFPPRFSGLQFPNYSSELNVNALELDDSALYLCASLASGSTDTQYFGPGTRLTVL.

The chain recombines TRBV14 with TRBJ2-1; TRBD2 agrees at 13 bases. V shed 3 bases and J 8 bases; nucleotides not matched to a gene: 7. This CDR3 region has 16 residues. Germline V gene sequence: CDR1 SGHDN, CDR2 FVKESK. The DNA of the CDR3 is TGTGCCAGCAGCCACCGACTAGCGGGGGGCAGGCATGAGCAGTTCTTC. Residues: CASSHRLAGGRHEQFF.

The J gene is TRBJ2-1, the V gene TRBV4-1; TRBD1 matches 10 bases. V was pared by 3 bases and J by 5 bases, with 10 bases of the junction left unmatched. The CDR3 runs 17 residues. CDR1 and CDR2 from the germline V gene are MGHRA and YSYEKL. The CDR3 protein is CASSQVLRDRGDNEQFF. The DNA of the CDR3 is TGCGCCAGCAGCCAGGTACTCCGGGACAGGGGTGACAATGAGCAGTTCTTC.

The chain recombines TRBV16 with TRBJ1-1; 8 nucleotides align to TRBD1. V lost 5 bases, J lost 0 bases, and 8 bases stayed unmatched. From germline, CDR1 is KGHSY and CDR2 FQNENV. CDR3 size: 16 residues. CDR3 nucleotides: TGTGCCAGCAGCGCAGGGACAGGATCCGTGAACACTGAAGCTTTCTTT. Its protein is CASSAGTGSVNTEAFF.

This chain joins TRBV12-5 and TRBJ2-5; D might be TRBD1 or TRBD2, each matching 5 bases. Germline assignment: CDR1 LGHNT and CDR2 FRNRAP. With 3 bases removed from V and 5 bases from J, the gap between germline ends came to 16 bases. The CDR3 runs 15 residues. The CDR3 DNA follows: TGTGCTAGTGGTTTTGGGTCGGGACCGGGGGAGACCCAGTACTTC. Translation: CASGFGSGPGETQYF.

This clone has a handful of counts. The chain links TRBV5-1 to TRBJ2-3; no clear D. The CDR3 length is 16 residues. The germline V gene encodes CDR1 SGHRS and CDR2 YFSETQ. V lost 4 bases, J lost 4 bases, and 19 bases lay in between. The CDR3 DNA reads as TGCGCCAGCAGCCTGGCAACATGGGTAAGCGCAGATACGCAGTATTTT. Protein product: CASSLATWVSADTQYF.

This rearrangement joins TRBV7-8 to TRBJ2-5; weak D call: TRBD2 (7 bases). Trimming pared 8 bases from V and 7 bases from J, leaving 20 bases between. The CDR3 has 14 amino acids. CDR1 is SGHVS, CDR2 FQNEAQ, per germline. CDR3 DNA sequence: TGTGCCAGCTCCGATCCGGGGGGCCGAGGGACCCAGTACTTC. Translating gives CASSDPGGRGTQYF. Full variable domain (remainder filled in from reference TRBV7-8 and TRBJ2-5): GAGVSQSPRYKVAKRGQDVALRCDPISGHVSLFWYQQALGQGPEFLTYFQNEAQLDKSGLPSDRFFAERPEGSVSTLKIQRTQQEDSAVYLCASSDPGGRGTQYFGPGTRLLVL.